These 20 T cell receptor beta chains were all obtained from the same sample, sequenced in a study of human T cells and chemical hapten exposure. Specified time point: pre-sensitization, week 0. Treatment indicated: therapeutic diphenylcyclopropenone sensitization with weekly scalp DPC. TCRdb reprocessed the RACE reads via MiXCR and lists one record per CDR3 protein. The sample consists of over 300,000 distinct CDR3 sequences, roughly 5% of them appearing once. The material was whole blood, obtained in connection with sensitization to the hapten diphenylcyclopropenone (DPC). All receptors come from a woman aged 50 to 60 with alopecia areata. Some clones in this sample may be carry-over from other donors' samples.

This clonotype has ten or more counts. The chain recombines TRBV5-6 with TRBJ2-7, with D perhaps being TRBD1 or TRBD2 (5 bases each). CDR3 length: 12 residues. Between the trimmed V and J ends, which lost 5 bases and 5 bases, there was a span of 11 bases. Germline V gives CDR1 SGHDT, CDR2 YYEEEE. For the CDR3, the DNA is TGTGCCAGCAGTTATTGGGGACACGAGCAGTACTTC. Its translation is CASSYWGHEQYF.

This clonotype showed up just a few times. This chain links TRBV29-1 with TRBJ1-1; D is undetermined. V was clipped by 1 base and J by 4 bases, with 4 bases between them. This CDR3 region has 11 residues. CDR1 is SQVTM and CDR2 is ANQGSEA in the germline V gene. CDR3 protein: CSVEVVTEAFF. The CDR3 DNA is TGCAGCGTTGAAGTGGTCACTGAAGCTTTCTTT. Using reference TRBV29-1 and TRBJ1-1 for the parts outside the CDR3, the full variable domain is SAVISQKPSRDICQRGTSLTIQCQVDSQVTMMFWYRQQPGQSLTLIATANQGSEATYESGFVIDKFPISRPNLTFSTLTVSNMSPEDSSIYLCSVEVVTEAFFGQGTRLTVV.

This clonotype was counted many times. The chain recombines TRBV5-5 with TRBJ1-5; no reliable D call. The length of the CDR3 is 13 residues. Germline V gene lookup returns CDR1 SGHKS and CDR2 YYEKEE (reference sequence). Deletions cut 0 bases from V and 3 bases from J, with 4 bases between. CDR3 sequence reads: CASSLVVNQPQHF. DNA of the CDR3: TGTGCCAGCAGCTTGGTCGTCAATCAGCCCCAGCATTTT.

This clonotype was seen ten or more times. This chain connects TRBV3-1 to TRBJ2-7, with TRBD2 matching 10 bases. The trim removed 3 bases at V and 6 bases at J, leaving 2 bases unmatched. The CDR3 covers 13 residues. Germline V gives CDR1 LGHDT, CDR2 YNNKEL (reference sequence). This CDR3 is CASSQLAGGEQYF. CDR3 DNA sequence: TGTGCCAGCAGCCAGTTAGCGGGAGGCGAGCAGTACTTC.

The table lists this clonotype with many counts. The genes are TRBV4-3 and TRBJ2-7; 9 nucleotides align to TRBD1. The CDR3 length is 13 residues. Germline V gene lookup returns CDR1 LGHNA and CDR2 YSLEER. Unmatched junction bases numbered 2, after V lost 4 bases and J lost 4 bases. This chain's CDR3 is CASSRDRGYEQYF. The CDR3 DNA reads TGCGCCAGCAGCCGAGACAGGGGGTACGAGCAGTACTTC.

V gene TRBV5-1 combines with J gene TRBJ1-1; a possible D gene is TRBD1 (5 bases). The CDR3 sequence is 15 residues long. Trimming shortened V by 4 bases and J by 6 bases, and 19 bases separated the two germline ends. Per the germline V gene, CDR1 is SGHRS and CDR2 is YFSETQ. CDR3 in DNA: TGCGCCAGCAGCCCGCCGAGGGGCGAGCCCCCTGAAGCTTTCTTT. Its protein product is CASSPPRGEPPEAFF.

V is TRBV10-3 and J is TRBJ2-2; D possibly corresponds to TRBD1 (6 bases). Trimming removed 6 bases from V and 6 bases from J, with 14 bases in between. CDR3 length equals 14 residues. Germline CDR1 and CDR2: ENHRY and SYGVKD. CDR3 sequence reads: CAIRGQWSAGELFF. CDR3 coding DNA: TGTGCCATCAGAGGACAGTGGTCCGCCGGGGAGCTGTTTTTT.

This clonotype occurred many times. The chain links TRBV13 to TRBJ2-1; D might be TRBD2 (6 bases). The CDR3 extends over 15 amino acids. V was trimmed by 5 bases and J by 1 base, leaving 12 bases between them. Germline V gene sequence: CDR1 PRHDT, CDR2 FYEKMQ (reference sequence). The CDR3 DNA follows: TGTGCCAGCAGCGCTACTAGCACTTCCTACAATGAGCAGTTCTTC. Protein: CASSATSTSYNEQFF.

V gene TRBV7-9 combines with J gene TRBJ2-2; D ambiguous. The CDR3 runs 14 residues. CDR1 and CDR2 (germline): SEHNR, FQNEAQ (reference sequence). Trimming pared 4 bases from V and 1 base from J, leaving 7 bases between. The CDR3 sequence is CASSSRQNTGELFF. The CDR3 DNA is TGTGCCAGCAGCTCCCGACAGAACACCGGGGAGCTGTTTTTT.

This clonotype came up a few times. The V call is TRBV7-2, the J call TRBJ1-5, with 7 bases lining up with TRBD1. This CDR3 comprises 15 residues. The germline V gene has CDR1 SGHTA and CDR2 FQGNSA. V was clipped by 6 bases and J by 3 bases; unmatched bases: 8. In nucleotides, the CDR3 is TGTGCCAGCAGTCCTACGGGACAGTTCAATCAGCCCCAGCATTTT. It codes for CASSPTGQFNQPQHF.

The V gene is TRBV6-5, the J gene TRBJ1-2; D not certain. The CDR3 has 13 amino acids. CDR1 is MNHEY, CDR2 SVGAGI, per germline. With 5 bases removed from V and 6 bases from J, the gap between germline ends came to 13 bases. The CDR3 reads CASSTDPSNGYTF. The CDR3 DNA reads TGTGCCAGCAGTACCGACCCAAGCAATGGCTACACCTTC.

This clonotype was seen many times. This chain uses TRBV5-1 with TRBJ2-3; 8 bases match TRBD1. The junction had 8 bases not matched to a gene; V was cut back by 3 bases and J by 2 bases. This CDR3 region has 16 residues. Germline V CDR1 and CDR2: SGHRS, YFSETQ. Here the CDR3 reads CASSSRQGRYTDTQYF. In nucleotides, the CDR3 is TGCGCCAGCAGCTCGAGACAGGGGAGGTACACAGATACGCAGTATTTT. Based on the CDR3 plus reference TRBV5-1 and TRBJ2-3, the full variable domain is KAGVTQTPRYLIKTRGQQVTLSCSPISGHRSVSWYQQTPGQGLQFLFEYFSETQRNKGNFPGRFSGRQFSNSRSEMNVSTLELGDSALYLCASSSRQGRYTDTQYFGPGTRLTVL.

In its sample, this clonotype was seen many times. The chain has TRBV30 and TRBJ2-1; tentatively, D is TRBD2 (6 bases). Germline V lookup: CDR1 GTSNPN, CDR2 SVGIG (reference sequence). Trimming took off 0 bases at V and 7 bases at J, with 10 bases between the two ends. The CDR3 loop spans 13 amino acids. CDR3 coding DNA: TGTGCCTGGAGTGTGGGAGGAGAAAATGAGCAGTTCTTC. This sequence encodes CAWSVGGENEQFF.

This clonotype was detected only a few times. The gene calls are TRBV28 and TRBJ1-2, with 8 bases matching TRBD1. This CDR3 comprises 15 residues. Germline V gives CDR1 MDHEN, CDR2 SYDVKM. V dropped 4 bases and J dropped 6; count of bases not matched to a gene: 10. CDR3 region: CASSSQGQGGHGYTF. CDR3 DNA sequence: TGTGCCAGCAGTTCCCAAGGACAGGGTGGGCATGGCTACACCTTC.

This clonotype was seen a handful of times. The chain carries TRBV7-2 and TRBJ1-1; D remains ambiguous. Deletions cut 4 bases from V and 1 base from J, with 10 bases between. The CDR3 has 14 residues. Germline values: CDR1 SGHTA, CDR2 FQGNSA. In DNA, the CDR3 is TGTGCCAGCAGCTCCCAAAGCTCGAACACTGAAGCTTTCTTT. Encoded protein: CASSSQSSNTEAFF.

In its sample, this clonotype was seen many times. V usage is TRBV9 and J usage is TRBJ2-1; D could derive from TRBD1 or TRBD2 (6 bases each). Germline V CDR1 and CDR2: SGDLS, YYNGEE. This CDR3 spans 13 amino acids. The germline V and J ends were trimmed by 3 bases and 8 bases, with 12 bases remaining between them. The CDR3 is CASSGGTPDEQFF. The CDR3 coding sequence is TGTGCCAGCAGCGGCGGGACACCCGATGAGCAGTTCTTC.

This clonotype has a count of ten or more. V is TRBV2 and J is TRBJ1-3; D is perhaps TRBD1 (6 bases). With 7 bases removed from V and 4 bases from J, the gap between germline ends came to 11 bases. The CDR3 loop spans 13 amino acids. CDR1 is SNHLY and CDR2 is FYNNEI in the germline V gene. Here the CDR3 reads CASTTTGGNTIYF. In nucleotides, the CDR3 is TGTGCCAGCACCACGACAGGAGGAAACACCATATATTTT.

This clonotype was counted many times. CDR3 DNA sequence: TGTGCCAGCAGTCGGGACACAACCTACGAGCAGTACTTC. Protein product: CASSRDTTYEQYF. This rearrangement joins TRBV28 to TRBJ2-7; tentatively, D is TRBD1 (6 bases). Germline assignment: CDR1 MDHEN and CDR2 SYDVKM. The length of the CDR3 is 13 residues. V was cut by 5 bases and J by 2 bases, with 10 bases left in between.

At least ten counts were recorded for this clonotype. In nucleotides, the CDR3 is TGCGCCAGCAGTCGGGACAGGGGGATAGAGCCCCAGCATTTT. Amino acids: CASSRDRGIEPQHF. The V call is TRBV10-2, the J call TRBJ1-5; 11 bases are a match to TRBD1. There are 14 residues in the CDR3. V gave up 5 bases and J gave up 8 bases; unmatched junction bases: 5. The V gene's germline CDR1 is WSHSY and CDR2 SAAADI.

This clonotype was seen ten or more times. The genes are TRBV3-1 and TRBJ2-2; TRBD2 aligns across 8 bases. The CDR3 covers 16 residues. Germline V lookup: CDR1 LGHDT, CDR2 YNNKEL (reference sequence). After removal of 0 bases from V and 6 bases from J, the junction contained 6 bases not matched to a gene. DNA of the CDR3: TGTGCCAGCAGCCAAGAAGCGGGGGTAGATCCCGGGGAGCTGTTTTTT. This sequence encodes CASSQEAGVDPGELFF.